A selection of T cell receptor beta chains follows, all from one sample in a study of blood T cell repertoires in COVID-19. Sequencing used immunoSEQ multiplex PCR; TCRdb keeps in-frame clones, though not all of them. The sample includes around 76,000 clones, around 85% of them seen just once. The sequenced sample was peripheral blood. The origin of the receptors is a man older than 75 with acute or convalescent COVID-19. Both conserved end residues are part of each CDR3. The D gene is left open where the match is weak. A clone size is listed for some rows: how often the clone was seen (once, few, many), or a class if it is expanded.

j_call v_call d_call clone_size cdr3_aa cdr3_nt
TRBJ2-3 TRBV7-9 TRBD2 - CASSSPWTSEDTQYF TGTGCCAGCAGCTCGCCGTGGACTAGTGAAGATACGCAGTATTTT
TRBJ1-2 TRBV18 - - CASSPPDSGYTF TGTGCCAGCTCACCACCGGACTCCGGCTACACCTTC
TRBJ2-7 TRBV6-2/TRBV6-3 - - CASSYSPGGGEGDEQYF TGTGCCAGCAGTTACTCCCCCGGGGGTGGGGAAGGAGACGAGCAGTACTTC
TRBJ2-1 TRBV5-1 TRBD2 - CASSLAQGLAGKIYNEQFF TGCGCCAGCAGCTTAGCTCAGGGACTAGCGGGAAAAATCTACAATGAGCAGTTCTTC
TRBJ1-5 TRBV5-8 TRBD1 once CASSFRIGGGGNQPQHF TGTGCCAGCAGCTTCCGAATAGGAGGGGGCGGCAATCAGCCCCAGCATTTT
TRBJ2-6 TRBV5-8 TRBD1 - CASSYRQGAALAGANVLTF TGTGCCAGCAGCTACCGACAGGGGGCCGCCCTGGCTGGGGCCAACGTCCTGACTTTC
TRBJ2-1 TRBV27 - once CASRTDTHNEQFF TGTGCCAGCCGAACAGACACCCACAATGAGCAGTTCTTC
TRBJ1-1 TRBV19 TRBD1 - CASSIDGGQSFMNTEAFF TGTGCCAGTAGTATAGATGGGGGACAGTCTTTCATGAACACTGAAGCTTTCTTT
TRBJ2-5 TRBV18 TRBD1 - CASSPPFGRGYQETQYF TGTGCCAGCTCACCACCGTTTGGCAGGGGGTACCAAGAGACCCAGTACTTC
TRBJ1-5 TRBV18 TRBD1 - CASSPTGTGISNQPQHF TGTGCCAGCTCACCAACCGGGACAGGGATTAGCAATCAGCCCCAGCATTTT
TRBJ2-7 TRBV4-1 TRBD2 - CASSQIPKREGLGEQYF TGCGCCAGCAGCCAAATCCCGAAGCGGGAGGGCCTAGGCGAGCAGTACTTC
TRBJ1-2 TRBV7-2 TRBD1 - CASSQGQGIIGYTF TGTGCCAGCAGCCAGGGACAGGGGATTATTGGCTACACCTTC
TRBJ1-3 TRBV27 - - CASRPRGVTGNTIYF TGTGCCAGCAGACCTCGGGGAGTAACTGGAAACACCATATATTTT
TRBJ1-6 TRBV4-1 TRBD1 - CASSQAPRTGTVESPLHF TGCGCCAGCAGCCAAGCTCCGAGGACAGGGACTGTTGAATCACCCCTCCACTTT
TRBJ2-3 TRBV5-1 - - CASSSGESDTQYF TGCGCCAGCAGCTCCGGGGAATCAGATACGCAGTATTTT
TRBJ2-5 TRBV6-2/TRBV6-3 TRBD2 - CASSYDTGGQETQYF TGTGCCAGCAGTTACGATACGGGAGGGCAAGAGACCCAGTACTTC
TRBJ1-2 TRBV5-4 - once CASSLETGTNYGYTF TGTGCCAGCAGCTTGGAAACAGGGACTAACTATGGCTACACCTTC
TRBJ2-7 TRBV7-9 TRBD2 once CASSSLTSGAYEQYF TGTGCCAGCAGCTCCCTCACTAGCGGAGCCTACGAGCAGTACTTC
TRBJ2-7 TRBV20-1 - - CSALLAYEQYF TGCAGTGCTCTTCTAGCGTACGAGCAGTACTTC
TRBJ1-2 TRBV5-4 - few CASSLAGGVQNYGYTF TGTGCCAGCAGCTTGGCCGGAGGGGTGCAGAACTATGGCTACACCTTC
TRBJ2-2 TRBV10-3 - - CAISESSPKNTGELFF TGTGCCATCAGTGAGTCTTCCCCCAAGAACACCGGGGAGCTGTTTTTT
TRBJ1-2 TRBV2 - - CASSEVSDSDYGYTF TGTGCCAGCAGTGAAGTTTCCGACAGCGACTATGGCTACACCTTC
TRBJ1-1 TRBV2 - once CASRRLGLMNTEAFF TGTGCCAGCCGGCGGTTAGGACTCATGAACACTGAAGCTTTCTTT
TRBJ2-1 TRBV19 TRBD2 - CASSPLGLAGVNEQFF TGTGCCAGTAGTCCCTTGGGGCTAGCGGGAGTCAATGAGCAGTTCTTC
TRBJ2-3 TRBV5-1 - - CASSPRRGDTQYF TGCGCCAGCAGCCCGCGCAGGGGAGATACGCAGTATTTT
TRBJ2-7 TRBV3-1/TRBV3-2 - - CASSQEMTSYEQYF TGTGCCAGCAGCCAGGAAATGACTTCCTACGAGCAGTACTTC
TRBJ2-3 TRBV18 TRBD1 - CASSLPGQGRSDTQYF TGTGCCAGCTCACTACCTGGACAGGGTAGGTCAGATACGCAGTATTTT
TRBJ1-2 TRBV7-2 - - CASSQVNYGYTF TGTGCCAGCAGCCAGGTTAACTATGGCTACACCTTC
TRBJ1-4 TRBV6-1 TRBD1 once CASSEGFTGAEEKLFF TGTGCCAGCAGTGAAGGTTTCACAGGGGCTGAGGAAAAACTGTTTTTT
TRBJ1-2 TRBV7-2 - - CASSLVGAALNYGYTF TGTGCCAGCAGCTTAGTGGGGGCCGCATTAAACTATGGCTACACCTTC
TRBJ2-7 TRBV19 TRBD1 few CASSLPGQGPYEQYF TGTGCCAGTAGCCTCCCGGGACAGGGGCCCTACGAGCAGTACTTC
TRBJ1-1 TRBV10-1 TRBD1 - CASTYRGPEAFF TGCGCCAGCACTTACAGGGGCCCTGAAGCTTTCTTT
TRBJ2-1 TRBV24-1 - - CATSDEFRGSEQFF TGTGCCACCAGTGATGAATTTAGAGGTTCTGAGCAGTTCTTC
TRBJ2-5 TRBV6-5 TRBD2 - CASSKTGLAGETQYF TGTGCCAGCAGTAAAACGGGACTAGCGGGAGAGACCCAGTACTTC
TRBJ2-1 TRBV11-2 TRBD2 - CASSLDLGAGVGEQFF TGTGCCAGCAGCTTAGATTTAGGGGCGGGAGTTGGGGAGCAGTTCTTC
TRBJ2-3 TRBV6-1 - - CASSEQVTDTQYF TGTGCCAGTAGTGAACAGGTCACAGATACGCAGTATTTT
TRBJ1-5 TRBV4-1 - few CASSLSDRLSNQPQHF TGCGCCAGCAGCCTTTCCGACAGGCTTAGCAATCAGCCCCAGCATTTT
TRBJ1-4 TRBV29-1 - - CSVAAGTNEKLFF TGCAGCGTTGCCGCAGGTACTAATGAAAAACTGTTTTTT
TRBJ1-1 TRBV10-2 TRBD1 - CASKKETGGSEAFF TGCGCCAGCAAGAAAGAGACAGGGGGTTCTGAAGCTTTCTTT
TRBJ2-7 TRBV4-1 TRBD2 - CASSQDPSSGGNSYEQYF TGCGCCAGCAGCCAAGATCCGTCTAGCGGGGGTAACTCCTACGAGCAGTACTTC
TRBJ2-7 TRBV10-2 TRBD2 - CASSAGGGHEQYF TGCGCCAGCAGTGCCGGGGGGGGGCACGAGCAGTACTTC
TRBJ2-5 TRBV28 - once CASNSAVARQETQYF TGTGCCAGCAACTCCGCGGTGGCCAGACAAGAGACCCAGTACTTC
TRBJ1-1 TRBV7-9 - - CASSPTLKTEAFF TGTGCCAGCAGCCCCACCCTAAAAACTGAAGCTTTCTTT
TRBJ2-3 TRBV7-3 - - CASSLPGSDTQYF TGTGCCAGCAGCTTACCAGGGTCAGATACGCAGTATTTT
TRBJ1-1 TRBV18 TRBD1 - CASSPRDRGFNTEAFF TGTGCCAGCTCACCACGGGACAGGGGGTTCAACACTGAAGCTTTCTTT